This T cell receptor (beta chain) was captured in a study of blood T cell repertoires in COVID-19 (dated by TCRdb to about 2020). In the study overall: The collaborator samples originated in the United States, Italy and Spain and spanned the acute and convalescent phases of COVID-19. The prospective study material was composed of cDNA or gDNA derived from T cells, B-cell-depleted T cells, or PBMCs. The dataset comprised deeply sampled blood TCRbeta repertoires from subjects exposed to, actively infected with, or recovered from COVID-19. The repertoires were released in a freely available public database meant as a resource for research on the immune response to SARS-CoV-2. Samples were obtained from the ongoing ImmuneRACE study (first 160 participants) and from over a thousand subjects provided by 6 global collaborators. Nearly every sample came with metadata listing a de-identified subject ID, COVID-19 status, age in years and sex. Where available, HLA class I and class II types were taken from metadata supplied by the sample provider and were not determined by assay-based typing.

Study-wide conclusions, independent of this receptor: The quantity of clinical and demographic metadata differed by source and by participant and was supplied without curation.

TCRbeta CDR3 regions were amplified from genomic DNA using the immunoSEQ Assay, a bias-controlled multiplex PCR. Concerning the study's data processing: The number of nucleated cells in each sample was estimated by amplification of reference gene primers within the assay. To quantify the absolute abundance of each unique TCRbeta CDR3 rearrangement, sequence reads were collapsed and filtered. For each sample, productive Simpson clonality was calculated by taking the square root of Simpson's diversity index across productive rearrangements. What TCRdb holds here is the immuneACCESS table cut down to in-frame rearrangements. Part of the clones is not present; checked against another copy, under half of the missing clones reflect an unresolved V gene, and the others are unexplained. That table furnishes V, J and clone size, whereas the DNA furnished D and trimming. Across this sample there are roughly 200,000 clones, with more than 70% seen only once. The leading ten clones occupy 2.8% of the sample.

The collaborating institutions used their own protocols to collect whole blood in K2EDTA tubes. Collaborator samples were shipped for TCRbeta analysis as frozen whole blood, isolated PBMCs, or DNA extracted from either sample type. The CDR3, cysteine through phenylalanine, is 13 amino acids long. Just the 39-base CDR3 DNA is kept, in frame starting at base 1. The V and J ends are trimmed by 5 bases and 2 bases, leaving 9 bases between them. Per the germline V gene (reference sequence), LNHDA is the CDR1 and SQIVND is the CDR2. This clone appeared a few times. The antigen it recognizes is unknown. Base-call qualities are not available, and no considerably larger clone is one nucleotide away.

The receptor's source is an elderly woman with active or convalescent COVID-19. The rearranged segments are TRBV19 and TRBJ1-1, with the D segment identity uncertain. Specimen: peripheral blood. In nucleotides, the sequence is TGTGCCAGTAGTTACAGAGCTAACACTGAAGCTTTCTTT. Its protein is CASSYRANTEAFF.